The text below deals with one TCR beta chain. Patients with chemo-refractory metastatic non-small-cell lung cancer received focal radiation plus CTLA-4 blockade with ipilimumab. V was pared by 3 bases and J by 2 bases, with 10 bases of the junction left unmatched. In germline, CDR1 is SGDLS, CDR2 YYNGEE. The CDR3 extends over 16 amino acids. These data originate in a study of radiotherapy plus CTLA-4 blockade in lung cancer. The assay was immunoSEQ multiplex PCR, and TCRdb's table has in-frame clones only and misses some. Seen here are around 91,000 clones, about 86% observed once, and the top ten hold 4% to 6%.

The material was peripheral blood, obtained from a patient treated with radiotherapy plus ipilimumab. The receptor comes from a human donor with non-small cell lung cancer that progressed on radiotherapy plus ipilimumab. This chain uses TRBV9 with TRBJ2-7, with 8 bases matching TRBD2. Here the CDR3 reads CASSGGGGRPPYEQYF. The CDR3 DNA reads TGTGCCAGCAGCGGAGGTGGCGGGAGGCCCCCCTACGAGCAGTACTTC.